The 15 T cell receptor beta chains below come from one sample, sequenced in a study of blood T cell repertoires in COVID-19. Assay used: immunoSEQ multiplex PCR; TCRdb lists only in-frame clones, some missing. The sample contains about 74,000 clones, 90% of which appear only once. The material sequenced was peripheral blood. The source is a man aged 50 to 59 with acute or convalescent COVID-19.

CDR3 DNA: TGTGCCAGCAGGGCTAGGGGCCTCTGCAATGAGCAGTTCTTC. Translating gives CASRARGLCNEQFF. This chain connects TRBV6-8 to TRBJ2-1; TRBD1 might be the D (5 bases). Looked up from germline, CDR1 is MNHGY and CDR2 is SAAAGT. The CDR3 runs 14 residues. V gave up 6 bases and J gave up 6 bases, with 15 bases separating them.

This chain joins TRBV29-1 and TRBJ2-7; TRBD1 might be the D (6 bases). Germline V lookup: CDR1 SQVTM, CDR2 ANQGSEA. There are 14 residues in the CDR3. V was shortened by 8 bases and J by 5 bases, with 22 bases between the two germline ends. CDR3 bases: TGCAGCACCCGCGCAGGGGCGTTATCCGACGAGCAGTACTTC. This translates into CSTRAGALSDEQYF.

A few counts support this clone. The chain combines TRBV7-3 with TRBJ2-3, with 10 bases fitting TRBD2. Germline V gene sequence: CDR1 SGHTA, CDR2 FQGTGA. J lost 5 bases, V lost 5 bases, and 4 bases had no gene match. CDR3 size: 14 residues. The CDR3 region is CASSLGLAVDTQYF. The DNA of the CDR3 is TGTGCCAGCAGCCTCGGACTAGCGGTAGATACGCAGTATTTT.

The CDR3 DNA reads TGTGCCAGCAGTTACCAAATGAACACTGAAGCTTTCTTT. Translating it yields CASSYQMNTEAFF. The rearrangement joins TRBV6-5 to TRBJ1-1; D gene unclear. Germline-derived CDR1 and CDR2 are MNHEY and SVGAGI. The length of the CDR3 is 13 residues. V was cut by 2 bases and J by 0 bases, with 4 bases left in between.

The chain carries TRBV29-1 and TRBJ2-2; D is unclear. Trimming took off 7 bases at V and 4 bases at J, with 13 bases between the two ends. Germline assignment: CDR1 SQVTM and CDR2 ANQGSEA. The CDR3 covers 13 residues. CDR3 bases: TGCAGCGGAATAGGTAGCCCCACCGGGGAGCTGTTTTTT. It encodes CSGIGSPTGELFF.

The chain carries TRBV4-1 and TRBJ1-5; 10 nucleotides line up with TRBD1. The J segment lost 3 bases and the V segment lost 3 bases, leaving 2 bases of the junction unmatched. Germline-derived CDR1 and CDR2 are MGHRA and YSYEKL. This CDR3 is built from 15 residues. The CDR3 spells CASSQGQGPNQPQHF. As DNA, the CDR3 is TGCGCCAGCAGCCAGGGACAGGGGCCCAATCAGCCCCAGCATTTT.

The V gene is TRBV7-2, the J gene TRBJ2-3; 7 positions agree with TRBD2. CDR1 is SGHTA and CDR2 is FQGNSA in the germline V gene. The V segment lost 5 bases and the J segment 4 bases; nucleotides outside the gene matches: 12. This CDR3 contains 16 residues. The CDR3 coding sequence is TGTGCCAGCAGCCGGCGGGAGCGGGATGGGTCAGATACGCAGTATTTT. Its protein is CASSRRERDGSDTQYF.

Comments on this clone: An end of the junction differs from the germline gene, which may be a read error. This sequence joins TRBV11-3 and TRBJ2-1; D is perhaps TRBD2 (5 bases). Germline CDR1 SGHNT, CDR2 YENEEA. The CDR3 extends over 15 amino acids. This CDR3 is CTSSLEAGSYNEQFF. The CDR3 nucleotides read TGTACCAGCAGCTTAGAGGCGGGCTCCTACAATGAGCAGTTCTTC.

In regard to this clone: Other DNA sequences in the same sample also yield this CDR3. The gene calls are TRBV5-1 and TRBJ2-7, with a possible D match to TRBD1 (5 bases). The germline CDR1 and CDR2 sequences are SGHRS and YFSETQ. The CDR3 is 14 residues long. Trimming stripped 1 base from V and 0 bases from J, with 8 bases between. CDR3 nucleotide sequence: TGCGCCAGCAGCTTGCAGGGCGGCTCCTACGAGCAGTACTTC. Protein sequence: CASSLQGGSYEQYF.

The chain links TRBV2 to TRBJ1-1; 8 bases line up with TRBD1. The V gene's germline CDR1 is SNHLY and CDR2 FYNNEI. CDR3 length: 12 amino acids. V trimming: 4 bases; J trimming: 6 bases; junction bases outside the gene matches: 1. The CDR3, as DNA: TGTGCCAGCAGTGTACAGGGGGCTGAAGCTTTCTTT. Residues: CASSVQGAEAFF.

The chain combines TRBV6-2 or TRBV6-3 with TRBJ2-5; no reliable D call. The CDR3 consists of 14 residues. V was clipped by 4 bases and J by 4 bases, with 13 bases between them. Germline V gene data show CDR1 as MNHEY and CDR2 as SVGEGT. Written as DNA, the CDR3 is TGTGCCAGCAGTTCCCCCCCTAGACGAGAGACCCAGTACTTC. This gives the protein CASSSPPRRETQYF.

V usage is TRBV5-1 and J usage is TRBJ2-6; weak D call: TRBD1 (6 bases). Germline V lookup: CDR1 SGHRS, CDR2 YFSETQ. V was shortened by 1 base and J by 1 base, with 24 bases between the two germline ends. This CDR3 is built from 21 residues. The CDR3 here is CASSLQTAGVIAGSGANVLTF. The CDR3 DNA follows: TGCGCCAGCAGCTTGCAAACGGCAGGGGTGATAGCAGGGTCTGGGGCCAACGTCCTGACTTTC.

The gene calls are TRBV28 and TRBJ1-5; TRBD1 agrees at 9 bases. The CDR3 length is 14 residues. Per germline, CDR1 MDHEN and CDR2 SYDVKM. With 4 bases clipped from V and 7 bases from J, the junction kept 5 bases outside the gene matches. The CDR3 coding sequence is TGTGCCAGCAGTTCGGCGGACAGGGGCCAGCCCCAGCATTTT. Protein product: CASSSADRGQPQHF.

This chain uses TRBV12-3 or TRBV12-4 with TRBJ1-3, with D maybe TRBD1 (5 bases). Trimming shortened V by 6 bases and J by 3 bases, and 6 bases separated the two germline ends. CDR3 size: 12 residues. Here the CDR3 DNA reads TGTGCCAGCAGGACAGTTGGAAACACCATATATTTT. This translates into CASRTVGNTIYF.

The CDR3 loop is CASSRLPGTGYNQPQHF. CDR3 nucleotides: TGTGCCAGCAGTCGCTTACCCGGGACAGGGTATAATCAGCCCCAGCATTTT. The chain carries TRBV27 and TRBJ1-5, with 9 bases fitting TRBD1. The CDR3 loop spans 17 amino acids. The ends lost 5 bases at V and 4 bases at J; junction bases unmatched: 12. The V gene's germline CDR1 is MNHEY and CDR2 SMNVEV (reference sequence).